These 18 T cell receptor beta chains were all obtained from the same sample, sequenced in a study of T cell responses to AZD1222 COVID-19 vaccine. Generated by immunoSEQ multiplex PCR, the TCRdb table keeps only in-frame clones and is missing some. The data show about 110,000 clones, approximately 86% seen once. The sample was peripheral blood, taken on day 0 of MenACWY control vaccination. The receptors stem from an adult in good health.

The rearrangement uses TRBV7-2 and TRBJ2-3; 8 positions agree with TRBD2. CDR3 size: 15 residues. Germline CDR1 SGHTA, CDR2 FQGNSA. Germline trimming cut 6 bases from V and 10 bases from J; bases unmatched to any gene: 15. CDR3 sequence: CASSPRGGSESSQYF. Written as DNA, the CDR3 is TGTGCCAGCAGTCCCCGGGGGGGGTCGGAAAGTTCGCAGTATTTT.

The chain uses TRBV4-3 and TRBJ2-1; 8 nucleotides agree with TRBD1. This CDR3 is built from 13 residues. Losses at the gene ends were 1 base for V and 9 bases for J; bases not matched to a gene: 2. Germline CDR1 and CDR2: LGHNA and YSLEER. CDR3 nucleotides: TGCGCCAGCAGCCAAGCAGGGGGCAGTGAGCAGTTCTTC. Translation gives CASSQAGGSEQFF.

The J gene is TRBJ1-4, the V gene TRBV28, with D tentatively TRBD1 (6 bases). The CDR3 is 17 amino acids. Germline V gene sequence: CDR1 MDHEN, CDR2 SYDVKM. V was pared by 2 bases and J by 0 bases, with 13 bases between. Here the CDR3 DNA reads TGTGCCAGCAGTTTAGGGGGCCTGAGAACAACTAATGAAAAACTGTTTTTT. Amino acid sequence: CASSLGGLRTTNEKLFF.

V is TRBV11-3 and J is TRBJ1-1; D is ambiguous. V dropped 6 bases and J dropped 5 bases, with 13 bases sitting between them. This CDR3 is 13 amino acids long. The germline CDR1 and CDR2 sequences are SGHNT and YENEEA. CDR3 sequence reads: CASRPLRRTEAFF. CDR3 coding DNA: TGTGCCAGCAGACCCCTCCGGAGGACTGAAGCTTTCTTT.

The chain employs TRBV18 and TRBJ1-4; D not certain. The CDR3 consists of 12 residues. CDR1 and CDR2 from the germline V gene are KGHSH and LQKENI. V was trimmed by 2 bases and J by 8 bases, leaving 6 bases between them. CDR3 nucleotides: TGTGCCAGCTCACCAAGTTCGGAAAAACTGTTTTTT. Residues: CASSPSSEKLFF.

The rearrangement uses TRBV27 and TRBJ1-1, with D unclear. Trimming removed 3 bases at V and 1 base at J, with 15 bases between. This CDR3 spans 16 amino acids. Germline CDR1 MNHEY, CDR2 SMNVEV (reference sequence). CDR3 in DNA: TGTGCCAGCAGTTTCGAGGGAATTGGTCCGAACACTGAAGCTTTCTTT. Translated, it gives CASSFEGIGPNTEAFF.

This clone came up once. CDR3 in amino acids: CASSQEPDRAYEQYF. The CDR3 DNA reads as TGTGCCAGCAGCCAAGAACCGGACAGAGCCTACGAGCAGTACTTC. The genes are TRBV3-1 (or the pseudogene TRBV3-2) and TRBJ2-7, with D perhaps TRBD1 (6 bases). Germline assignment: CDR1 LGHDT and CDR2 YNNKEL (reference sequence). The ends were cut back, 0 bases at V and 2 bases at J, with 11 bases in the middle. The CDR3 runs to 15 residues.

The chain joins TRBV4-1 to TRBJ1-1, with 7 bases aligning to TRBD1. V dropped 0 bases and J dropped 10; count of bases not matched to a gene: 11. CDR1 and CDR2 from the germline V gene are MGHRA and YSYEKL. The CDR3 runs to 15 residues. The CDR3 here is CASSQDLGRQGGAFF. DNA of the CDR3: TGCGCCAGCAGCCAAGACTTGGGGAGGCAGGGGGGAGCTTTCTTT.

The chain combines TRBV6-5 with TRBJ2-7, with D possibly TRBD2 on 6 matching bases. V was clipped by 0 bases and J by 0 bases, with 12 bases between them. CDR1 and CDR2 (germline): MNHEY, SVGAGI. This CDR3 region has 16 residues. The CDR3 region is CASSYSWDFSSYEQYF. The CDR3 DNA follows: TGTGCCAGCAGTTACTCGTGGGACTTCAGCTCCTACGAGCAGTACTTC.

The chain uses TRBV7-9 and TRBJ2-3; 9 nucleotides align to TRBD2. The germline V gene encodes CDR1 SEHNR and CDR2 FQNEAQ (reference sequence). The CDR3 runs to 17 residues. V trimming: 5 bases; J trimming: 4 bases; junction bases outside the gene matches: 13. The CDR3 DNA reads TGTGCCAGCAGCCCCCAGCGGGAGGTTCTTCGGGCAGATACGCAGTATTTT. It yields the protein CASSPQREVLRADTQYF.

The CDR3 region is CASSPGGSDQETQYF. Here the CDR3 DNA reads TGTGCCAGCAGCCCAGGAGGGTCTGACCAAGAGACCCAGTACTTC. The chain combines TRBV7-9 with TRBJ2-5, with D tentatively TRBD2 (6 bases). The ends were cut back, 5 bases at V and 0 bases at J, with 13 bases in the middle. Germline V gene data show CDR1 as SEHNR and CDR2 as FQNEAQ (reference sequence). The CDR3 is made up of 15 amino acids.

The chain is built from TRBV14 and TRBJ2-1, with D maybe TRBD1 (5 bases). Trimming removed 8 bases at V and 9 bases at J, with 26 bases between. This CDR3 spans 16 amino acids. The germline CDR1 and CDR2 sequences are SGHDN and FVKESK. As DNA, the CDR3 is TGTGCCAGCTCACCATACCAGGGTCGGATACAAGGTGAGCAGTTCTTC. As protein: CASSPYQGRIQGEQFF. The full variable domain, completed using reference TRBV14 and TRBJ2-1, is EAGVTQFPSHSVIEKGQTVTLRCDPISGHDNLYWYRRVMGKEIKFLLHFVKESKQDESGMPNNRFLAERTGGTYSTLKVQPAELEDSGVYFCASSPYQGRIQGEQFFGPGTRLTVL.

The V gene is TRBV9, the J gene TRBJ1-1, with D hard to call. Trimming took 4 bases from V and 0 from J, leaving 10 bases between them. Per the germline V gene, CDR1 is SGDLS and CDR2 is YYNGEE. The CDR3 totals 14 residues. DNA of the CDR3: TGTGCCAGCAGCCCCGACCCCCTGAACACTGAAGCTTTCTTT. This gives the protein CASSPDPLNTEAFF.

The gene calls are TRBV28 and TRBJ1-2; 9 bases align to TRBD1. With 6 bases clipped from V and 4 bases from J, the junction kept 9 bases outside the gene matches. Germline V CDR1 and CDR2: MDHEN, SYDVKM. The CDR3 totals 15 residues. CDR3: CASRPGTGNPYGYTF. In DNA form, the CDR3 reads TGTGCCAGCAGGCCAGGGACAGGGAATCCCTATGGCTACACCTTC.

The rearrangement joins TRBV4-3 to TRBJ2-3, with 7 nucleotides matching TRBD2. Germline values: CDR1 LGHNA, CDR2 YSLEER. V lost 0 bases, J lost 2 bases, and 14 bases stayed unmatched. The CDR3 extends over 19 amino acids. CDR3 protein: CASSQDQSRGAGTTDTQYF. The CDR3 bases are TGCGCCAGCAGCCAAGATCAGAGCCGGGGAGCGGGAACCACAGATACGCAGTATTTT.

The rearrangement uses TRBV24-1 and TRBJ2-1; no clear D. The CDR3 consists of 12 residues. The V gene lost 9 bases and the J gene lost 8 bases, with 13 bases spanning the gap. The germline gives CDR1 KGHDR, CDR2 SFDVKD. CDR3 coding DNA: TGTGCCACCGGGCAGTTTGTAGATGAGCAGTTCTTC. Encoded protein: CATGQFVDEQFF.

This clone was counted a few times. J is TRBJ1-5 and V is TRBV19, with 7 bases matching TRBD1. Germline V CDR1 and CDR2: LNHDA, SQIVND (reference sequence). The V and J ends lost 5 bases and 3 bases, in that order; junction bases with no gene match: 13. The CDR3 length is 17 residues. The CDR3 DNA sequence: TGTGCCAGTAGTGCCTACTACGCGGGGACAGTCAATCAGCCCCAGCATTTT. Translated, it gives CASSAYYAGTVNQPQHF.

V usage is TRBV19 and J usage is TRBJ2-3; 12 bases agree with TRBD2. The CDR3 has 16 residues. In germline, CDR1 is LNHDA, CDR2 SQIVND (reference sequence). J lost 4 bases, V lost 4 bases, and 6 bases had no gene match. The chain's CDR3 is CASSRASGREADTQYF. CDR3 DNA sequence: TGTGCCAGTAGTAGAGCTAGCGGGAGGGAAGCAGATACGCAGTATTTT.